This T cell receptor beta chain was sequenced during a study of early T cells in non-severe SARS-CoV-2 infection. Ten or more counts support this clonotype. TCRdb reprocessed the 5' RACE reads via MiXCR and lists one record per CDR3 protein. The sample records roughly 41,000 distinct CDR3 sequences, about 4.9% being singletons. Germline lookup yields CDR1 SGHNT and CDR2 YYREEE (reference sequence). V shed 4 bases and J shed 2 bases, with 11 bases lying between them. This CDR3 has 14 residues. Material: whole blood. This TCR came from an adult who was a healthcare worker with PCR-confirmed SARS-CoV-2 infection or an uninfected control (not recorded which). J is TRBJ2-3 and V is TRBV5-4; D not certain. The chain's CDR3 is CASSLLTITDTQYF. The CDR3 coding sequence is TGTGCCAGCAGCCTCCTGACCATCACAGATACGCAGTATTTT.